The 14 T cell receptor beta chains given below trace back to one sample, sequenced in a study of blood T cell repertoires in COVID-19. Profiled with immunoSEQ multiplex PCR; TCRdb holds only in-frame clones, not every one. The data contain fewer than 350,000 clones, around 87% of them seen just once; the ten biggest clones take up 2% to 2.5%. The sequencing input was peripheral blood. Receptor source: a woman aged 25 to 45 who had recovered from COVID-19.

Regarding this clone: A read error may explain this, as a much larger clone is one base away. This rearrangement joins TRBV6-2 or TRBV6-3 to TRBJ2-7, with D unclear. This CDR3 is 11 amino acids long. Trimming removed 5 bases from V and 2 bases from J, with 4 bases in between. CDR1 is MNHEY, CDR2 SVGEGT, per germline. The CDR3 DNA follows: TGTGCCAGCAGTCGGGCCTACGAGCAGTACTTC. Its translation: CASSRAYEQYF.

The chain carries TRBV9 and TRBJ2-5; a possible D gene is TRBD2 (7 bases). V was cut by 3 bases and J by 4 bases, with 19 bases left in between. This CDR3 is 16 amino acids long. CDR1 is SGDLS, CDR2 YYNGEE, per germline. CDR3 protein: CASSAEASGGGETQYF. The CDR3, as DNA: TGTGCCAGCAGCGCGGAAGCTAGCGGAGGGGGAGAGACCCAGTACTTC.

The J gene is TRBJ2-1, the V gene TRBV12-2; the table's D call TRBD2 went unverified against the DNA. TRBV12-2 is a documented pseudogene. The CDR3 totals 17 residues. CDR3 sequence reads: CASRLVRTSGYYNEQFF. In nucleotides, the CDR3 is TGTGCAAGTCGCTTAGTTAGGACTAGCGGGTACTACAATGAGCAGTTCTTC.

The V and J genes are TRBV7-2 and TRBJ1-2; TRBD1 matches 7 bases. Germline assignment: CDR1 SGHTA and CDR2 FQGNSA. After removal of 4 bases from V and 7 bases from J, the junction contained 12 bases not matched to a gene. The CDR3 is 15 amino acids. The CDR3 DNA reads as TGTGCCAGCAGCTACCCAGGGACAGTCGAAGCTGGCTACACCTTC. Its protein is CASSYPGTVEAGYTF.

A single count supports this clone. This sequence joins TRBV7-3 and TRBJ2-3; D gene ambiguous. The V end was cut by 4 bases, the J end by 5 bases, with 16 bases between. Per germline, CDR1 SGHTA and CDR2 FQGTGA. CDR3 length: 15 residues. The CDR3 DNA is TGTGCCAGCAGCTCCACCGGCCTAGTGGGAGATACGCAGTATTTT. It yields the protein CASSSTGLVGDTQYF.

The chain carries TRBV10-3 and TRBJ1-5; D might be TRBD1 (5 bases). V lost 2 bases to trimming and J lost 6 bases, with 17 bases between them. Germline CDR1 reads ENHRY; CDR2 reads SYGVKD. The CDR3 runs to 16 residues. CDR3 sequence (DNA): TGTGCCATCAGTGAGAGGGGCGAAGGTCCCAGTCAGCCCCAGCATTTT. Translation: CAISERGEGPSQPQHF.

V usage is TRBV19 and J usage is TRBJ2-1; the match to TRBD1 covers 7 bases. This CDR3 is 13 amino acids long. The trim removed 2 bases at V and 8 bases at J, leaving 3 bases unmatched. Germline V lookup: CDR1 LNHDA, CDR2 SQIVND (reference sequence). The CDR3 bases are TGTGCCAGTAGTATACAGGGGGTCGATGAGCAGTTCTTC. Residues: CASSIQGVDEQFF.

About this clone itself: Distinct nucleotide sequences in the sample also encode this CDR3. This rearrangement joins TRBV28 to TRBJ2-7, with 8 bases identical to TRBD1. V was pared by 9 bases and J by 1 base, with 8 bases of the junction left unmatched. The CDR3 length is 14 residues. Germline V gives CDR1 MDHEN, CDR2 SYDVKM. CDR3 region: CASRGTGGSYEQYF. The DNA of the CDR3 is TGTGCCAGTCGGGGGACAGGTGGATCCTACGAGCAGTACTTC.

Regarding this clone: At one boundary the junction diverges from the germline segment, which might be a read error. J is TRBJ2-7 and V is TRBV18; D may be TRBD2 (6 bases). The germline V gene has CDR1 KGHSH and CDR2 LQKENI. The CDR3 is made up of 13 amino acids. The CDR3 spells CASSPLNRLEPNF. Here the CDR3 DNA reads TGTGCCAGCTCACCACTTAATCGACTAGAGCCAAACTTC.

The chain links TRBV24-1 to TRBJ1-2, with 9 bases that match TRBD1. The CDR3 spans 15 residues. Germline-derived CDR1 and CDR2 are KGHDR and SFDVKD. V was clipped by 2 bases and J by 7 bases; unmatched bases: 7. Here the CDR3 reads CATSDSSRQGGGYTF. The CDR3 DNA reads as TGTGCCACCAGTGATTCTTCCCGACAGGGGGGTGGCTACACCTTC.

About this clone: This sample also contains other DNA sequences that code for the same CDR3. The CDR3 here is CASSLRGTGSYEQYF. The CDR3, as DNA: TGTGCCAGCAGCTTACGTGGGACTGGGTCCTACGAGCAGTACTTC. The chain is built from TRBV7-2 and TRBJ2-7; D is perhaps TRBD2 (6 bases). Per the germline V gene, CDR1 is SGHTA and CDR2 is FQGNSA. The V gene lost 2 bases and the J gene lost 1 base, with 12 bases spanning the gap. This CDR3 region has 15 residues.

This clone was seen more than once but under ten times. The rearrangement joins TRBV18 to TRBJ1-1; D uncertain. This CDR3 contains 14 residues. Germline CDR1 KGHSH, CDR2 LQKENI. V was clipped by 6 bases and J by 4 bases, with 15 bases between them. CDR3 sequence: CASSIFDTRTEAFF. The CDR3 DNA reads TGTGCCAGCTCTATCTTCGACACCCGCACTGAAGCTTTCTTT.

The chain combines TRBV27 with TRBJ1-5; D is possibly TRBD1 (5 bases). CDR1 and CDR2 (germline): MNHEY, SMNVEV (reference sequence). Trimming took 3 bases from V and 2 from J, leaving 8 bases between them. This CDR3 is 14 amino acids long. The CDR3 spells CASSFRGGNQPQHF. The CDR3 DNA follows: TGTGCCAGCAGTTTTAGGGGTGGCAATCAGCCCCAGCATTTT.

The V and J genes are TRBV6-7 and TRBJ1-4; D gene ambiguous. TRBV6-7 is flagged as an ORF with uncertain function. V lost 0 bases, J lost 8 bases, and 16 bases lay in between. The CDR3 sequence is 16 residues long. The CDR3 sequence is CASSYSRNAFTEKLFF. The CDR3 DNA is TGTGCCAGCAGTTACTCCAGGAATGCGTTTACCGAAAAACTGTTTTTT.